These 27 T cell receptor beta chains were sequenced from one sample in a study of blood T cell repertoires in COVID-19. The protocol was immunoSEQ multiplex PCR, while the TCRdb copy is restricted to in-frame clones and leaves out a portion. This table has about 120,000 clones, roughly 87% appearing once. Sequencing was performed on peripheral blood. The origin of the receptors is a human donor in a cohort sampled during active COVID-19.

J is TRBJ2-7 and V is TRBV7-6; 9 nucleotides align to TRBD1. V gave up 5 bases and J gave up 4 bases; unmatched junction bases: 6. Per germline, CDR1 SGHVS and CDR2 FNYEAQ. This CDR3 is built from 14 residues. CDR3 DNA sequence: TGTGCCAGCAGCAACCGGGACAGGGAATACGAGCAGTACTTC. It specifies CASSNRDREYEQYF.

This chain uses TRBV19 with TRBJ2-1, with TRBD1 identical over 8 bases. The CDR3 is 17 residues long. V lost 6 bases, J lost 9 bases, and 19 bases stayed unmatched. CDR1 and CDR2 (germline): LNHDA, SQIVND (reference sequence). The DNA for the CDR3 is TGTGCCAGTAGACAAGTTGGGGGGACAGGATTCCAGGGTGAGCAGTTCTTC. Translating gives CASRQVGGTGFQGEQFF.

The chain joins TRBV6-2 or TRBV6-3 to TRBJ2-3; 10 nucleotides agree with TRBD2. The ends lost 7 bases at V and 6 bases at J; junction bases unmatched: 10. The CDR3 covers 15 residues. Germline V lookup: CDR1 MNHEY, CDR2 SVGEGT. The CDR3 protein is CASNPSGGAVDTQYF. In DNA form, the CDR3 reads TGTGCCAGCAACCCAAGCGGGGGGGCCGTTGATACGCAGTATTTT.

This chain uses TRBV9 with TRBJ2-1; 10 bases align to TRBD2. V was pared by 0 bases and J by 7 bases, with 4 bases of the junction left unmatched. CDR1 and CDR2 from the germline V gene are SGDLS and YYNGEE. CDR3 length: 15 residues. CDR3 in amino acids: CASSVDLAGVNEQFF. The CDR3 coding sequence is TGTGCCAGCAGCGTAGATCTAGCGGGAGTAAATGAGCAGTTCTTC.

The chain carries TRBV11-2 and TRBJ2-3; D is unresolved. The CDR3 is 14 residues long. V lost 3 bases and J 1 base, leaving 8 bases between the germline ends. CDR1 and CDR2 from the germline V gene are SGHAT and FQNNGV. This CDR3 reads CASSLNKGTDTQYF. CDR3 DNA: TGTGCCAGCAGCTTGAACAAAGGCACAGATACGCAGTATTTT. Filled out from reference TRBV11-2 and TRBJ2-3, the complete variable domain reads EAGVAQSPRYKIIEKRQSVAFWCNPISGHATLYWYQQILGQGPKLLIQFQNNGVVDDSQLPKDRFSAERLKGVDSTLKIQPAKLEDSAVYLCASSLNKGTDTQYFGPGTRLTVL.

J is TRBJ1-5 and V is TRBV7-9, with D possibly TRBD1 on 5 matching bases. The CDR3 is made up of 14 amino acids. Germline V lookup: CDR1 SEHNR, CDR2 FQNEAQ (reference sequence). Trimming left V 4 bases short and J 2 bases short, with 9 bases between. In DNA, the CDR3 is TGTGCCAGCAGCTCTCAGGGTGGCAATCAGCCCCAGCATTTT. Amino acids: CASSSQGGNQPQHF.

This sequence joins TRBV28 and TRBJ1-4; the match to TRBD1 covers 8 bases. This CDR3 has 14 amino acids. Germline V CDR1 and CDR2: MDHEN, SYDVKM. V trimming: 2 bases; J trimming: 8 bases; junction bases outside the gene matches: 4. The CDR3 DNA reads TGTGCCAGCAGTTTACAGGGGGCTCGGGAAAAACTGTTTTTT. Encoded protein: CASSLQGAREKLFF.

The chain uses TRBV18 and TRBJ1-4; TRBD1 aligns across 7 bases. The CDR3 covers 16 residues. J was trimmed by 0 bases and V by 3 bases; bases with no gene match: 4. From germline, CDR1 is KGHSH and CDR2 LQKENI. The CDR3 region is CASSPRQGATNEKLFF. Written as DNA, the CDR3 is TGTGCCAGCTCACCGAGACAGGGTGCAACTAATGAAAAACTGTTTTTT.

J is TRBJ1-1 and V is TRBV20-1; weak D call: TRBD1 (5 bases). CDR1 is DFQATT, CDR2 SNEGSKA, per germline (reference sequence). The CDR3 runs 15 residues. Trimming shortened V by 3 bases and J by 5 bases, and 19 bases separated the two germline ends. In nucleotides, the CDR3 is TGCAGTGCTAGTATCCCTGCGAAGGGGAGGACTGAAGCTTTCTTT. This codes for CSASIPAKGRTEAFF.

The chain carries TRBV9 and TRBJ1-2; 12 nucleotides agree with TRBD1. Trimming removed 0 bases from V and 7 bases from J; junction bases left unmatched: 4. CDR1 is SGDLS and CDR2 is YYNGEE in the germline V gene. The length of the CDR3 is 15 residues. This CDR3 reads CASSVGGQGAGGYTF. The CDR3 DNA is TGTGCCAGCAGCGTAGGGGGACAGGGGGCAGGTGGCTACACCTTC.

The chain carries TRBV29-1 and TRBJ1-1, with D hard to call. Germline V gives CDR1 SQVTM, CDR2 ANQGSEA. Trimming removed 0 bases at V and 4 bases at J, with 9 bases between. This CDR3 spans 13 amino acids. CDR3 coding DNA: TGCAGCGTTGAAGAGGCCCGGGGCACTGAAGCTTTCTTT. Residues: CSVEEARGTEAFF.

The CDR3 loop reads CASGGGSYEQYF. The CDR3 DNA sequence: TGTGCCAGCGGTGGCGGTTCCTACGAGCAGTACTTC. The chain combines TRBV28 with TRBJ2-7, with D unclear. Per germline, CDR1 MDHEN and CDR2 SYDVKM. The CDR3 totals 12 residues. V lost 8 bases to trimming and J lost 1 base, with 9 bases between them.

V usage is TRBV7-6 and J usage is TRBJ2-1; D is perhaps TRBD2 (6 bases). V shed 5 bases and J shed 5 bases, with 19 bases lying between them. Germline CDR1 and CDR2: SGHVS and FNYEAQ. This CDR3 region has 16 residues. Here the CDR3 DNA reads TGTGCCAGCAGCCCTTGGCGGGAACTAGGAGACAATGAGCAGTTCTTC. Protein: CASSPWRELGDNEQFF.

This chain links TRBV18 with TRBJ2-1; tentative D call: TRBD2 (6 bases). The CDR3 runs to 14 residues. Trimming took off 3 bases at V and 8 bases at J, with 14 bases between the two ends. The germline CDR1 and CDR2 sequences are KGHSH and LQKENI. The CDR3 DNA follows: TGTGCCAGCTCACCTACTAGGCAGCGGGATGAGCAGTTCTTC. Encoded protein: CASSPTRQRDEQFF. Looking up the rest from reference TRBV18 and TRBJ2-1 gives the full variable domain: NAGVMQNPRHLVRRRGQEARLRCSPMKGHSHVYWYRQLPEEGLKFMVYLQKENIIDESGMPKERFSAEFPKEGPSILRIQQVVRGDSAAYFCASSPTRQRDEQFFGPGTRLTVL.

The chain joins TRBV5-1 to TRBJ1-4, with D maybe TRBD1 (6 bases). Germline assignment: CDR1 SGHRS and CDR2 YFSETQ. Trimming removed 4 bases from V and 3 bases from J, with 10 bases in between. CDR3 size: 14 residues. This CDR3 is CASSLGTPNEKLFF. CDR3 sequence (DNA): TGCGCCAGCAGCCTCGGGACACCTAATGAAAAACTGTTTTTT.

The chain uses TRBV28 and TRBJ1-4; unclear D gene. Germline CDR1 is MDHEN and CDR2 is SYDVKM. Trimming cost V 6 bases and J 2 bases, with 13 bases left between them. This CDR3 spans 15 amino acids. CDR3 nucleotide sequence: TGTGCCAGCAGCCTGGACTGGGCTACTAATGAAAAACTGTTTTTT. Translating it yields CASSLDWATNEKLFF.

The V gene is TRBV7-9, the J gene TRBJ2-5; possibly TRBD2 for D (6 bases). The germline CDR1 and CDR2 sequences are SEHNR and FQNEAQ (reference sequence). V lost 3 bases, J lost 2 bases, and 22 bases lay in between. The CDR3 extends over 18 amino acids. The CDR3 DNA reads as TGTGCCAGCAGCTTTCTGGAGCTCCGCGGGGCGGGACAAGAGACCCAGTACTTC. Protein product: CASSFLELRGAGQETQYF.

This sequence joins TRBV19 and TRBJ2-4; 8 bases line up with TRBD1. The CDR3 consists of 15 residues. V gave up 4 bases and J gave up 7 bases; unmatched junction bases: 9. Germline V gene lookup returns CDR1 LNHDA and CDR2 SQIVND (reference sequence). This CDR3 reads CASSTLRTGPNIQYF. CDR3 DNA: TGTGCCAGTAGTACCCTTCGGACAGGGCCGAACATTCAGTACTTC.

The rearrangement uses TRBV3-1 (or the pseudogene TRBV3-2) and TRBJ2-3; 10 nucleotides align to TRBD2. Germline lookup yields CDR1 LGHDT and CDR2 YNNKEL (reference sequence). The CDR3 sequence is 17 residues long. The V segment lost 2 bases and the J segment 6 bases; nucleotides outside the gene matches: 11. The CDR3 DNA sequence: TGTGCCAGCAGCCAACGACTAGCGGGCAGCCCGCGGGATACGCAGTATTTT. Its protein is CASSQRLAGSPRDTQYF.

CDR3 loop: CASSPSVEGDTEAFF. The CDR3 bases are TGTGCCAGCTCACCATCAGTAGAGGGGGACACTGAAGCTTTCTTT. The chain recombines TRBV18 with TRBJ1-1, with a tentative D call TRBD1 (6 bases). CDR1 is KGHSH and CDR2 is LQKENI in the germline V gene. The CDR3 covers 15 residues. V was shortened by 2 bases and J by 3 bases, with 13 bases between the two germline ends.

The chain employs TRBV2 and TRBJ1-1, with a weak D call TRBD1 (5 bases). The CDR3 is made up of 15 amino acids. V lost 9 bases and J 4 bases, leaving 21 bases between the germline ends. The germline CDR1 and CDR2 sequences are SNHLY and FYNNEI. The CDR3 region is CASHAGQPGGTEAFF. For the CDR3, the DNA is TGTGCCAGTCATGCCGGACAACCGGGGGGCACTGAAGCTTTCTTT.

This clone was counted once. The CDR3 DNA follows: TGTGCCAGCAGTAAAACAGGAACCGCCTTTCGGGAGACCCAGTACTTC. Its translation: CASSKTGTAFRETQYF. The chain is built from TRBV6-2 or TRBV6-3 and TRBJ2-5, with D possibly matching TRBD1 (5 bases). The CDR3 is 16 residues long. Germline CDR1 MNHEY, CDR2 SVGEGT. Trimming took off 5 bases at V and 5 bases at J, with 21 bases between the two ends.

The CDR3 sequence is CASSLGTGPPLHF. As DNA, the CDR3 is TGCGCCAGCAGTCTTGGGACAGGACCACCCCTCCACTTT. This chain links TRBV5-1 with TRBJ1-6; 8 nucleotides align to TRBD1. From germline, CDR1 is SGHRS and CDR2 YFSETQ. V lost 5 bases to trimming and J lost 11 bases; unmatched junction nucleotides: 6. The CDR3 consists of 13 residues.

V is TRBV2 and J is TRBJ2-7; no clear D. Germline loops: CDR1 SNHLY, CDR2 FYNNEI. Trimming stripped 7 bases from V and 0 bases from J, with 10 bases between. This CDR3 region has 13 residues. The CDR3 DNA reads as TGTGCCAGCACCCCCCCTTCCTCCTACGAGCAGTACTTC. The encoded protein is CASTPPSSYEQYF.

V gene TRBV5-5 combines with J gene TRBJ1-1, with D unresolved. This CDR3 is 11 amino acids long. The germline gives CDR1 SGHKS, CDR2 YYEKEE (reference sequence). Trimming removed 6 bases at V and 1 base at J, with 4 bases between. The CDR3 DNA follows: TGTGCCAGCACCCGGAACACTGAAGCTTTCTTT. It translates to CASTRNTEAFF.

This clone appeared once. V usage is TRBV6-1 and J usage is TRBJ1-5; 7 positions agree with TRBD1. The CDR3 contains 15 residues. Per germline, CDR1 MNHNS and CDR2 SASEGT. With 3 bases clipped from V and 2 bases from J, the junction kept 4 bases outside the gene matches. DNA for the CDR3: TGTGCCAGCAGTGACCTAGACAGGGGCAATCAGCCCCAGCATTTT. It yields the protein CASSDLDRGNQPQHF.

The chain links TRBV6-5 to TRBJ2-5; 7 bases line up with TRBD2. The CDR3 covers 15 residues. Germline CDR1 is MNHEY and CDR2 is SVGAGI. J was trimmed by 1 base and V by 2 bases; bases with no gene match: 4. CDR3 in amino acids: CASSYGSSGQETQYF. DNA of the CDR3: TGTGCCAGCAGTTACGGTTCTAGCGGCCAAGAGACCCAGTACTTC.